These 23 T cell receptor beta chains were all obtained from the same sample, sequenced in a study of CD8+ T cells in alopecia areata (dated by TCRdb to the late 2010s). The method behind the library was the immunoSEQ multiplex PCR assay. RNA was extracted from all samples and reverse transcribed into cDNA, which served as template for TCR sequencing. Held by TCRdb, this immuneACCESS table contains in-frame sequences only and omits some clones. Under half of the omission traces to an unresolved V gene where checked; the cause of the rest is unknown. Within this sample are under 150,000 clones, with 50% to 55% of them counted one time only. Of the sample, roughly 0.5% is held by the ten largest clones. Per the publication, the time point label means: 4 weeks on oral tofacitinib. This specimen's treatment or condition label, interpreted: oral pan-JAK inhibitor, 5-10 mg twice daily. The starting material was CD4+ T cells sorted from blood, obtained at week 4, from a patient treated with tofacitinib. These receptors came from a human donor with alopecia areata.

The chain is built from TRBV2 and TRBJ2-3; D possibly corresponds to TRBD2 (6 bases). This CDR3 has 14 amino acids. Germline V gene data show CDR1 as SNHLY and CDR2 as FYNNEI. Trimming took 5 bases from V and 1 from J, leaving 10 bases between them. The CDR3 coding sequence is TGTGCCAGCAGTCTTAGCGGAGGCACAGATACGCAGTATTTT. Its protein is CASSLSGGTDTQYF.

This clone was counted only a few times. The chain is built from TRBV19 and TRBJ2-6; D call uncertain. Germline values: CDR1 LNHDA, CDR2 SQIVND (reference sequence). V lost 4 bases to trimming and J lost 0 bases, with 7 bases between them. The length of the CDR3 is 15 residues. The CDR3 here is CASSNPSSGANVLTF. CDR3 nucleotides: TGTGCCAGTAGTAATCCGAGCTCTGGGGCCAACGTCCTGACTTTC.

As for this clone: The junction differs from germline at one of its ends, possibly a read error. This chain uses TRBV6-5 with TRBJ2-2, with D perhaps matching TRBD2 (6 bases). Per the germline V gene, CDR1 is MNHEY and CDR2 is SVGAGI. CDR3 size: 14 residues. DNA for the CDR3: TGTGCCAGCAGTCTAAGTACCGGGACCGGGGGGCTGTTTTTT. Protein product: CASSLSTGTGGLFF.

The chain joins TRBV18 to TRBJ1-1, with a weak D call TRBD1 (6 bases). There are 14 residues in the CDR3. The V gene's germline CDR1 is KGHSH and CDR2 LQKENI. V shed 3 bases and J shed 5 bases, with 13 bases lying between them. The CDR3 loop is CASSPLGGGTEAFF. The CDR3 nucleotides read TGTGCCAGCTCACCTTTAGGGGGAGGAACTGAAGCTTTCTTT.

V usage is TRBV29-1 and J usage is TRBJ1-2, with TRBD1 matching 9 bases. The CDR3 extends over 14 amino acids. CDR1 and CDR2 (germline): SQVTM, ANQGSEA. J was trimmed by 2 bases and V by 7 bases; bases with no gene match: 8. The CDR3 DNA is TGCAGCGCAACAGGGGGCACGGGAAACTATGGCTACACCTTC. Encoded protein: CSATGGTGNYGYTF.

The chain uses TRBV25-1 and TRBJ2-7; 10 bases line up with TRBD1. Germline V lookup: CDR1 MGHDK, CDR2 SYGVNS. The trim removed 3 bases at V and 2 bases at J, leaving 4 bases unmatched. The CDR3 loop spans 15 amino acids. The CDR3 region has the DNA TGTGCCAGCAGTGATCCGGGACAGGGGACCTACGAGCAGTACTTC. Translating it yields CASSDPGQGTYEQYF.

This clone was recorded a few times. The same CDR3 arises from other DNA sequences in this sample as well. The chain couples TRBV29-1 to TRBJ1-1; TRBD1 might be the D (6 bases). The CDR3 has 13 amino acids. Germline assignment: CDR1 SQVTM and CDR2 ANQGSEA. V was shortened by 6 bases and J by 0 bases, with 11 bases between the two germline ends. CDR3 in DNA: TGCAGCGTAGCCGGGACAATGAACACTGAAGCTTTCTTT. Translation gives CSVAGTMNTEAFF.

The chain has TRBV7-9 and TRBJ2-1; 7 bases map to TRBD2. The V segment lost 5 bases and the J segment 5 bases; nucleotides outside the gene matches: 9. In germline, CDR1 is SEHNR, CDR2 FQNEAQ (reference sequence). The CDR3 extends over 15 amino acids. CDR3 DNA: TGTGCCAGCAGCCTCCGCCTAGCGGAGCACAATGAGCAGTTCTTC. Its translation is CASSLRLAEHNEQFF. The entire variable domain, with the rest obtained from reference TRBV7-9 and TRBJ2-1, is as follows: DTGVSQNPRHKITKRGQNVTFRCDPISEHNRLYWYRQTLGQGPEFLTYFQNEAQLEKSRLLSDRFSAERPKGSFSTLEIQRTEQGDSAMYLCASSLRLAEHNEQFFGPGTRLTVL.

To note about this clone: The same CDR3 is also encoded by other DNA sequences in this sample. The V call is TRBV19, the J call TRBJ1-5; unclear D gene. Trimming pared 1 base from V and 4 bases from J, leaving 5 bases between. The CDR3 is 13 amino acids. Germline V gene lookup returns CDR1 LNHDA and CDR2 SQIVND (reference sequence). CDR3 protein: CASSIGGNQPQHF. CDR3 in DNA: TGTGCCAGTAGTATAGGCGGGAATCAGCCCCAGCATTTT.

In its sample, this clone was seen once. This chain joins TRBV2 and TRBJ1-6; 7 nucleotides agree with TRBD1. From germline, CDR1 is SNHLY and CDR2 FYNNEI. J lost 4 bases, V lost 3 bases, and 6 bases had no gene match. The CDR3 totals 16 residues. DNA for the CDR3: TGTGCCAGCAGTGACAGGGCAGGGGGTTATAATTCACCCCTCCACTTT. The encoded protein is CASSDRAGGYNSPLHF.

In its sample, this clone was seen once. The V gene is TRBV4-2, the J gene TRBJ1-2, with 8 nucleotides matching TRBD1. V shed 3 bases, J shed 7 bases, and the junction held 4 bases outside the gene matches. This CDR3 is built from 13 residues. Germline CDR1 and CDR2: LGHNA and YNFKEQ. The CDR3 DNA reads TGTGCCAGCAGCCATCAGGGGGCTGGTGGCTACACCTTC. Its protein is CASSHQGAGGYTF.

The rearrangement links TRBV25-1 to TRBJ1-5; unclear D gene. Germline assignment: CDR1 MGHDK and CDR2 SYGVNS. The V end lost 1 base, the J end lost 6 bases, and 13 bases lay between the germline ends. The CDR3 has 15 amino acids. CDR3 residues: CASSEWGVQGQPQHF. In DNA, the CDR3 is TGTGCCAGCAGTGAATGGGGTGTCCAAGGTCAGCCCCAGCATTTT.

This chain connects TRBV4-2 to TRBJ2-7; 9 bases agree with TRBD2. The CDR3 is 16 amino acids. Per germline, CDR1 LGHNA and CDR2 YNFKEQ. V lost 1 base and J lost 0; bases outside the gene matches: 4. The CDR3 coding sequence is TGTGCCAGCAGCCAAGTGACTAGCGGAATCTCCTACGAGCAGTACTTC. Its translation: CASSQVTSGISYEQYF.

In this sample, this clone turned up a few times. This chain joins TRBV9 and TRBJ1-1, with D perhaps matching TRBD1 (6 bases). The CDR3 sequence is 16 residues long. Germline V gives CDR1 SGDLS, CDR2 YYNGEE. Trimming pared 0 bases from V and 8 bases from J, leaving 20 bases between. This CDR3 is CASSVGPGTRSLEAFF. CDR3 coding DNA: TGTGCCAGCAGCGTAGGACCCGGGACAAGGAGTTTGGAAGCTTTCTTT.

The V gene is TRBV25-1, the J gene TRBJ2-4; no definite D call. The CDR3 has 12 amino acids. The V end was cut by 3 bases, the J end by 8 bases, with 8 bases between. Germline CDR1 reads MGHDK; CDR2 reads SYGVNS. CDR3 sequence reads: CASSELGYIQYF. CDR3 DNA sequence: TGTGCCAGCAGTGAGTTGGGGTACATTCAGTACTTC.

This clone was recorded only once. The rearrangement joins TRBV6-5 to TRBJ2-7, with 7 bases identical to TRBD2. J lost 3 bases, V lost 4 bases, and 6 bases had no gene match. This CDR3 comprises 14 residues. Germline V lookup: CDR1 MNHEY, CDR2 SVGAGI. This CDR3 is CASSSSGIIYEQYF. The DNA for the CDR3 is TGTGCCAGCAGTTCAAGCGGGATTATCTACGAGCAGTACTTC.

V and J are TRBV27 and TRBJ2-7; D might be TRBD1 or TRBD2, each matching 5 bases. With 4 bases removed from V and 0 bases from J, the gap between germline ends came to 10 bases. Germline V gene sequence: CDR1 MNHEY, CDR2 SMNVEV (reference sequence). The CDR3 has 14 residues. The CDR3 loop reads CASSYLGVSYEQYF. DNA of the CDR3: TGTGCCAGCAGTTATCTGGGGGTCTCCTACGAGCAGTACTTC.

This clone was picked up a small number of times. The chain has TRBV6-6 and TRBJ1-1; the match to TRBD1 covers 10 bases. This CDR3 has 15 residues. CDR1 and CDR2 (germline): MNHNY, SVGAGI (reference sequence). J lost 7 bases, V lost 4 bases, and 9 bases had no gene match. The CDR3 loop reads CASSSRDRGADEAFF. CDR3 coding DNA: TGTGCCAGCAGTTCCCGGGACAGGGGTGCAGATGAAGCTTTCTTT.

DNA of the CDR3: TGTGCCAGCAGCTTAAAGCAGTACTTC. It yields the protein CASSLKQYF. The gene calls are TRBV7-3 and TRBJ2-7; D is undetermined. Trimming took off 1 base at V and 8 bases at J, with 0 bases between the two ends. Germline CDR1 is SGHTA and CDR2 is FQGTGA. There are 9 residues in the CDR3.

The J gene is TRBJ2-7, the V gene TRBV2, with no clear D. The CDR3 spans 13 residues. V lost 3 bases to trimming and J lost 6 bases, with 12 bases between them. The V gene's germline CDR1 is SNHLY and CDR2 FYNNEI. For the CDR3, the DNA is TGTGCCAGCAGTGAGATTGGGTTGGGCGAGCAGTACTTC. Amino acid sequence: CASSEIGLGEQYF. The complete variable domain, with remaining parts taken from reference TRBV2 and TRBJ2-7, reads EPEVTQTPSHQVTQMGQEVILRCVPISNHLYFYWYRQILGQKVEFLVSFYNNEISEKSEIFDDQFSVERPDGSNFTLKIRSTKLEDSAMYFCASSEIGLGEQYFGPGTRLTVT.

This clone was picked up a small number of times. This rearrangement joins TRBV5-1 to TRBJ2-2; TRBD2 is a possible D gene (6 bases). This CDR3 has 13 residues. The V end lost 6 bases, the J end lost 2 bases, and 8 bases lay between the germline ends. Germline CDR1 and CDR2: SGHRS and YFSETQ. The CDR3 loop is CASKAGNTGELFF. CDR3 nucleotides: TGCGCCAGCAAAGCGGGTAACACCGGGGAGCTGTTTTTT.

The chain recombines TRBV30 with TRBJ1-4; no reliable D call. Trimming took off 3 bases at V and 4 bases at J, with 3 bases between the two ends. The CDR3 is made up of 11 amino acids. Germline V gene data show CDR1 as GTSNPN and CDR2 as SVGIG (reference sequence). CDR3 loop: CAWRRNEKLFF. The CDR3 bases are TGTGCCTGGAGACGTAATGAAAAACTGTTTTTT.

This rearrangement joins TRBV5-1 to TRBJ2-1; D possibly matches TRBD1 or TRBD2 (6 bases each). V dropped 3 bases and J dropped 5 bases, with 12 bases sitting between them. This CDR3 comprises 14 residues. CDR1 and CDR2 (germline): SGHRS, YFSETQ. The CDR3 protein is CASSWVGGDNEQFF. The CDR3 region has the DNA TGCGCCAGCAGCTGGGTCGGGGGCGACAATGAGCAGTTCTTC.